These T cell receptor beta chains were read from a single sample in a study of CD8+ T cells in alopecia areata. Using immunoSEQ multiplex PCR, the repertoire was profiled, and TCRdb retains in-frame clones only, with some absent. Among approximately 200,000 clones, around 60% were seen once, and the ten largest hold 0.69%. Sequences were derived from CD4+ T cells sorted from blood, sampled at week 4, from a patient treated with tofacitinib. The receptors shown here come from a human donor with alopecia areata. The CDR3 runs from the conserved cysteine through the conserved F or W. Each record gives: V gene, clone size, J gene, CDR3 protein. Clone size, where shown, is once, few, many, or a class for clones that have expanded.

TRBV29-1,.,TRBJ1-4,CSVPRQSTNEKLFF
TRBV7-9,once,TRBJ1-2,CASSLAGTGVYGYTF
TRBV2,once,TRBJ2-7,CASRQRTSGRYEQYF
TRBV5-1,many,TRBJ2-7,CASSLSSALYF
TRBV2,few,TRBJ2-7,CASSGQGGSYEQYF
TRBV10-3,once,TRBJ2-1,CAISLQGYNEQFF
TRBV29-1,.,TRBJ2-6,CSVPGQNSGANVLTF
TRBV4-2,.,TRBJ2-7,CASSQSYGRGDYEQYF
TRBV5-1,.,TRBJ1-2,CASSLAGLSNYGYTF
TRBV7-3,.,TRBJ2-3,CASSLEGWGTDTQYF
TRBV30,.,TRBJ2-1,CAWSFHWLAGDNEQFF
TRBV20-1,.,TRBJ2-5,CSASTQETQYF
TRBV9,.,TRBJ1-5,CASSVEGLPNQPQHF
TRBV7-8,few,TRBJ1-5,CASSLSSNQPQHF
TRBV2,many,TRBJ2-1,CASIWFGNEQFF
TRBV29-1,.,TRBJ2-7,CSVATAGGNEQYF
TRBV6-1,.,TRBJ2-5,CASSELKTFQRRTQYF
TRBV25-1,.,TRBJ2-6,CASRRGDSGANVLTF
TRBV28,.,TRBJ1-2,CASSSDPALRDGYTF
TRBV30,.,TRBJ2-1,CAWSGRLAGITEQFF
TRBV23-1,.,TRBJ1-5,CATHFWGEQPQHF
TRBV29-1,.,TRBJ2-7,CSVGSSIEQYF
TRBV9,.,TRBJ2-5,CASSVGGRETQYF
TRBV9,.,TRBJ2-3,CASSVVGDTQYF
TRBV6-5,.,TRBJ2-5,CASSYGVDRGETQYF
TRBV5-5,few,TRBJ2-1,CASSYKIGLGNNEQFF
TRBV27,.,TRBJ2-5,CASQPRRGLAGAETQYF
TRBV6-5,.,TRBJ1-2,CASSYGGGTNYGYTF
TRBV4-1,.,TRBJ2-5,CASSQGGLEETQYF